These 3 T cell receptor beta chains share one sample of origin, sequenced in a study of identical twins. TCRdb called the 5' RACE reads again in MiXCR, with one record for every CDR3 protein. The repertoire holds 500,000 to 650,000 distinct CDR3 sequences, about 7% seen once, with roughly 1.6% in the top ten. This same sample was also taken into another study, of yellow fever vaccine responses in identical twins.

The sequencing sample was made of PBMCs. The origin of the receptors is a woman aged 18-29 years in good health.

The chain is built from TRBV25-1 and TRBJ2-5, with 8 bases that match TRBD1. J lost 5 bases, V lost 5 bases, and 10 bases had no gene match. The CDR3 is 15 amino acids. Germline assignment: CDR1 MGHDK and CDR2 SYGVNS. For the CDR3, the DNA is TGTGCCAGCAGTCTAAGGACAGGGATAGGGGAGACCCAGTACTTC. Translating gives CASSLRTGIGETQYF.

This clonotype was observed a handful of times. The CDR3 coding sequence is TGCAGCGTGCGGACACAGAACACTGAAGCTTTCTTT. It yields the protein CSVRTQNTEAFF. V is TRBV29-1 and J is TRBJ1-1; TRBD1 might be the D (5 bases). Germline assignment: CDR1 SQVTM and CDR2 ANQGSEA. CDR3 length: 12 amino acids. Trimming left V 6 bases short and J 1 base short, with 9 bases between.

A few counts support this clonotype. The CDR3 region has the DNA TGTGCCAGCAGCGCCGTTTACGAGGGCTATGATAAAGAAAACATTCAGTACTTC. Its translation: CASSAVYEGYDKENIQYF. This rearrangement joins TRBV9 to TRBJ2-4; a possible D gene is TRBD2 (5 bases). The CDR3 spans 18 residues. The germline V gene has CDR1 SGDLS and CDR2 YYNGEE. Deletions cut 3 bases from V and 5 bases from J, with 24 bases between. The whole variable domain, filled in from reference TRBV9 and TRBJ2-4, reads DSGVTQTPKHLITATGQRVTLRCSPRSGDLSVYWYQQSLDQGLQFLIQYYNGEERAKGNILERFSAQQFPDLHSELNLSSLELGDSALYFCASSAVYEGYDKENIQYFGAGTRLSVL.